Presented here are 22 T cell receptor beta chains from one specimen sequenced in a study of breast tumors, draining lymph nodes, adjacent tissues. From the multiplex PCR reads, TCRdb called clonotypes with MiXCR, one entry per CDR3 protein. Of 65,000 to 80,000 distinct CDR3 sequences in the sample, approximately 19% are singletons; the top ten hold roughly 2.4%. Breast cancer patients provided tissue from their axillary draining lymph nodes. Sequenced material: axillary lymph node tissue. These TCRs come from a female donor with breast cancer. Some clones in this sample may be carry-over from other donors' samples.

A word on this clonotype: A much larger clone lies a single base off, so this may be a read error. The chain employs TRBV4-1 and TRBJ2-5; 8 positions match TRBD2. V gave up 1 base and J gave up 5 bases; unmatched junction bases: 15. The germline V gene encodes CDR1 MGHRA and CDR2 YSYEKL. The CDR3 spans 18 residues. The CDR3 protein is CASSQAHAGTRVHETQYF. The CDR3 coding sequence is TGCGCCAGCAGCCAAGCCCACGCCGGGACTAGGGTCCATGAGACCCAGTACTTC.

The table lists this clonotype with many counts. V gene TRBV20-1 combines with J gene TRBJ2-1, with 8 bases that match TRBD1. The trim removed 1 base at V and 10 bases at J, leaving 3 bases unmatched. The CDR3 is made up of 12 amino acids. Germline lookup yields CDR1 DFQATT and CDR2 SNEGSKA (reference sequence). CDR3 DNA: TGCAGTGCTAGAGTGGACAGGGCGGAGCAGTTCTTC. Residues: CSARVDRAEQFF.

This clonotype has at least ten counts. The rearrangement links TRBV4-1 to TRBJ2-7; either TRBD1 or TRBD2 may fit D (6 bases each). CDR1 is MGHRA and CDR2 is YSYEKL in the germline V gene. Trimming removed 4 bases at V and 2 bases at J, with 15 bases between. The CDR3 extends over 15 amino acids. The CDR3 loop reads CASSPKGEVAYEQYF. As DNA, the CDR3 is TGCGCCAGCAGCCCCAAGGGGGAGGTAGCCTACGAGCAGTACTTC.

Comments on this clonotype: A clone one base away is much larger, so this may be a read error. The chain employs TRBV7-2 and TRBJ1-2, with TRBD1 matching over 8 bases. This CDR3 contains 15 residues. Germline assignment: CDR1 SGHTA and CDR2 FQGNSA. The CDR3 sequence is CASNLGTGVDYGYTF. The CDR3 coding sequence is TGTGCCAGCAACTTAGGGACAGGCGTCGACTATGGCTACACCTTC.

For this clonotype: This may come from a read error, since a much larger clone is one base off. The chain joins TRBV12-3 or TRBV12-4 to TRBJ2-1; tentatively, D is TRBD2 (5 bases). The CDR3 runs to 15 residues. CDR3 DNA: TGTGCCAGCAGTTTAGAGAGCGGTATCTACAATGAGCAGCTCTTC. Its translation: CASSLESGIYNEQLF.

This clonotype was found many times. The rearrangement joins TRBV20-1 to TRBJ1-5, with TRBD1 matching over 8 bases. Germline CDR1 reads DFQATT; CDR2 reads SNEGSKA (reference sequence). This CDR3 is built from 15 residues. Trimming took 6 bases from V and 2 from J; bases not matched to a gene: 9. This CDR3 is CSAKQGGNRNQPQHF. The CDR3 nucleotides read TGCAGTGCAAAACAGGGGGGAAACCGCAATCAGCCCCAGCATTTT.

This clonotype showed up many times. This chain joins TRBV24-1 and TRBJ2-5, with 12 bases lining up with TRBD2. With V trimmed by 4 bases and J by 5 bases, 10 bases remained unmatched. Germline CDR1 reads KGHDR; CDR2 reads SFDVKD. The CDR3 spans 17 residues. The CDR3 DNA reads TGTGCCACCAGTGAACCTCCGACTAGCGGGAGAGGGGAGACCCAGTACTTC. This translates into CATSEPPTSGRGETQYF.

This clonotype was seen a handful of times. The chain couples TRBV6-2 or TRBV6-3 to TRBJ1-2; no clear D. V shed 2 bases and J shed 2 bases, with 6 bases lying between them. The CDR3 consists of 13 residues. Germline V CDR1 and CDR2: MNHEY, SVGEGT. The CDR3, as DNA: TGTGCCAGCAGTTACATTGGCAACTATGGCTACACCTTC. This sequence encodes CASSYIGNYGYTF.

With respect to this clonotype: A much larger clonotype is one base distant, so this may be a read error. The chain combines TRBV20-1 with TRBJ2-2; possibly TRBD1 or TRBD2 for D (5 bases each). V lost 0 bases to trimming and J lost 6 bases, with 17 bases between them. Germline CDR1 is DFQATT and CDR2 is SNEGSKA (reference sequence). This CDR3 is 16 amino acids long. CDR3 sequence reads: CSARDPGAVRPGELFF. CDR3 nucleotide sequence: TGCAGTGCTAGAGACCCCGGGGCTGTTCGTCCCGGGGAGCTGTTTTTT.

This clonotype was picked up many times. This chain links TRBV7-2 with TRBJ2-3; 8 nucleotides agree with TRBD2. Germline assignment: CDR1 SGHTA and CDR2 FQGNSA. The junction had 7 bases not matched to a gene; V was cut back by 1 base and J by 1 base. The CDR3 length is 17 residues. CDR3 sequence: CASSLGGAAGGTDTQYF. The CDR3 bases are TGTGCCAGCAGCTTAGGCGGAGCAGCGGGAGGCACAGATACGCAGTATTTT.

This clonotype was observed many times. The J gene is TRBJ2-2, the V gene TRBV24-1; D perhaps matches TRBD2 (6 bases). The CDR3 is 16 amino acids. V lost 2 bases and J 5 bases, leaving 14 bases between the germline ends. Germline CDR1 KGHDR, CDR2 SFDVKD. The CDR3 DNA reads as TGTGCCACCAGTGATTCGCGGAGGGGTGGTACCGGGGAGCTGTTTTTT. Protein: CATSDSRRGGTGELFF.

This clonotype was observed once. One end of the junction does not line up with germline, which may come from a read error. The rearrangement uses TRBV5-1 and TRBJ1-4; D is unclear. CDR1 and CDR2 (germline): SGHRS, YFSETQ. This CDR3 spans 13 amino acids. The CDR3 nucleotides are TGCGCCAGCGGCTTGGGTTACAGCGAAAGACTGTTTTTT. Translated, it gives CASGLGYSERLFF.

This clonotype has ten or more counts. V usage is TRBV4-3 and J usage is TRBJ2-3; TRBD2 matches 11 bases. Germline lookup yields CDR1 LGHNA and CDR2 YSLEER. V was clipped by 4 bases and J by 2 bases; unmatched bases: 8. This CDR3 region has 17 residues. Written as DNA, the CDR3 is TGCGCCAGCAGCCGAGTGCTGACTAGCGGGACCACAGATACGCAGTATTTT. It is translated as CASSRVLTSGTTDTQYF.

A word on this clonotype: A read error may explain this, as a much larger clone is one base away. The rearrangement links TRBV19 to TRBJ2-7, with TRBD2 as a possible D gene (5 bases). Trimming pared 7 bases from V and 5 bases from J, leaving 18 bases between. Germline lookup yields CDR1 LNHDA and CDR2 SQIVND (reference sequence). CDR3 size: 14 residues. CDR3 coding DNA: TGTGCCAGTACCCACGGAGGCAGCCCCCACGAGCAGTACTTC. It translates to CASTHGGSPHEQYF. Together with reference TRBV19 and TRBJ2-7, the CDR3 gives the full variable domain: DGGITQSPKYLFRKEGQNVTLSCEQNLNHDAMYWYRQDPGQGLRLIYYSQIVNDFQKGDIAEGYSVSREKKESFPLTVTSAQKNPTAFYLCASTHGGSPHEQYFGPGTRLTVT.

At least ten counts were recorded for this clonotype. The CDR3 DNA sequence: TGCAGTGCTAGGAAGGGGGGGCGCGGCACCGGGGAGCTGTTTTTT. It encodes CSARKGGRGTGELFF. The rearrangement joins TRBV20-1 to TRBJ2-2; D perhaps matches TRBD2 (7 bases). V lost 3 bases and J 4 bases, leaving 15 bases between the germline ends. CDR1 and CDR2 from the germline V gene are DFQATT and SNEGSKA (reference sequence). The CDR3 runs to 15 residues.

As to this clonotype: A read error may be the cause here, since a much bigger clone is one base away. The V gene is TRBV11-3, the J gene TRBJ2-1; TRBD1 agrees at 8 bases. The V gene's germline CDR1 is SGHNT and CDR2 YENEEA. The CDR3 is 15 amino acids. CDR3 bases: TGTGCCTGCAGCTTAGGACAGGGCCAGTACAATGAGCAGTTCTTC. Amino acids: CACSLGQGQYNEQFF. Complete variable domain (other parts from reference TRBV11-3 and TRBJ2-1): EAGVVQSPRYKIIEKKQPVAFWCNPISGHNTLYWYLQNLGQGPELLIRYENEEAVDDSQLPKDRFSAERLKGVDSTLKIQPAELGDSAVYLCACSLGQGQYNEQFFGPGTRLTVL.

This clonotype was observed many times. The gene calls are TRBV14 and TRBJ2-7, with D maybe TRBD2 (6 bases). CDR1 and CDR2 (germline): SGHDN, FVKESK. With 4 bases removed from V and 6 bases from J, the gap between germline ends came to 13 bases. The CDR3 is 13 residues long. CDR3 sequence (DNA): TGTGCCAGCAGCCTACGGCGGGGTAGCGAGCAGTACTTC. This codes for CASSLRRGSEQYF.

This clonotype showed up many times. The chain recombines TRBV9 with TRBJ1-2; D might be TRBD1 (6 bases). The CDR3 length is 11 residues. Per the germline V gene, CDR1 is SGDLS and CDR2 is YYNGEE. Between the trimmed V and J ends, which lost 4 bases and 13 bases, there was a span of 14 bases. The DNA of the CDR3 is TGTGCCAGCAGCCCCGGGGGCCCCAGCACCTTC. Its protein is CASSPGGPSTF.

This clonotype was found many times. The CDR3 loop reads CSARRTSGIFETQYF. The CDR3 nucleotides are TGCAGTGCCAGAAGGACTAGCGGGATCTTTGAGACCCAGTACTTC. The chain couples TRBV20-1 to TRBJ2-5, with TRBD2 matching over 12 bases. The J segment lost 5 bases and the V segment lost 6 bases, leaving 10 bases of the junction unmatched. The CDR3 totals 15 residues. The germline V gene encodes CDR1 DFQATT and CDR2 SNEGSKA (reference sequence).

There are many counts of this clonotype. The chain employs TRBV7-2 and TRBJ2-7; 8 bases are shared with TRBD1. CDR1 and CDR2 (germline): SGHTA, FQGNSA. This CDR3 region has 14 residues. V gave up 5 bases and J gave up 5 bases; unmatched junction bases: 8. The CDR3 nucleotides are TGTGCCAGCAGCCCACTGGACAGGGTCCACGAGCAGTACTTC. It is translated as CASSPLDRVHEQYF.

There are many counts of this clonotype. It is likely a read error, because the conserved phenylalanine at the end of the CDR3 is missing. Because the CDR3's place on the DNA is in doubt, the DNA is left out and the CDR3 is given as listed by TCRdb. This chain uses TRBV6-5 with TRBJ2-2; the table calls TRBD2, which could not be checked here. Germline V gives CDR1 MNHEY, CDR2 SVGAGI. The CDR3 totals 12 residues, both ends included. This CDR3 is CASSSGSGRVEP.

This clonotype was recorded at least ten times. The CDR3 reads CASSGGAGETQYF. The CDR3 DNA reads TGTGCCAGCAGTGGCGGGGCTGGGGAGACCCAGTACTTC. The chain links TRBV25-1 to TRBJ2-5, with a weak D call TRBD2 (6 bases). V gave up 4 bases and J gave up 5 bases, with 11 bases separating them. CDR3 length equals 13 residues. CDR1 is MGHDK, CDR2 SYGVNS, per germline.